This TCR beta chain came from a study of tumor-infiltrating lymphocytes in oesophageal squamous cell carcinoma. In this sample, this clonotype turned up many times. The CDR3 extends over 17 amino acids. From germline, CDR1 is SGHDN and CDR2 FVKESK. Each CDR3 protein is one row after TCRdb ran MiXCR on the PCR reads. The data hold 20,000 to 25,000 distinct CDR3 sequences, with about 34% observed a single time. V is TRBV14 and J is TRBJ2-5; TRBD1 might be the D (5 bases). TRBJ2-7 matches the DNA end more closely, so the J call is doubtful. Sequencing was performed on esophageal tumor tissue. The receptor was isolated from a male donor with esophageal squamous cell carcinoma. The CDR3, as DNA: TGTGCCAGCAGCCAGTCCCTAAAGGACATCCTTTCCTACGAGCAGTACTTC. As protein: CASSQSLKDILSYEQYF.